Listed below are T cell receptor beta chains from one sample, sequenced in a study of T cell repertoires in cytomegalovirus infection. Antigens for these TCRs are unknown. One entry per CDR3 protein results from TCRdb running MiXCR on the reads. Among approximately 100,000 distinct CDR3 sequences, around 30% were seen once, and the ten largest hold about 81%. Specimen: CD8+ T cells from cultured PBMCs, collected from culture after CMV antigen stimulation. These receptors were obtained from a human donor in good health (CMV status not recorded). Some clones in this sample may be carry-over from other donors' samples. CDR3s include the opening cysteine and the closing phenylalanine or tryptophan. A D gene is named only where the DNA matches it firmly. Some rows mark clone size as missing; the rest say once, few, many or name a class of expanded clone.

few,TRBJ2-3,-,TRBV12-3/TRBV12-4,CASSFSGRRGDTDTQYF,TGTGCCAGCAGTTTCAGCGGCAGGAGGGGGGACACAGATACGCAGTATTTT
-,TRBJ2-1,TRBD2,TRBV7-8,CASSLGTSGGYNEQFF,TGTGCCAGCAGCCTAGGGACTAGCGGGGGTTACAATGAGCAGTTCTTC
-,TRBJ1-6,-,TRBV5-4,CASSLFGGSPLHF,TGTGCCAGCAGCTTGTTCGGCGGTTCACCCCTCCACTTT
-,TRBJ2-3,-,TRBV19,CASRSGGSTDTQYF,TGTGCCAGCCGGTCGGGGGGCAGCACAGATACGCAGTATTTT
-,TRBJ2-5,TRBD2,TRBV13,CASSWPAGGAETQYF,TGTGCCAGCAGCTGGCCAGCGGGGGGCGCAGAGACCCAGTACTTC
few,TRBJ1-3,-,TRBV19,CASSIGGFGNTIYF,TGTGCCAGTAGTATCGGGGGATTTGGAAACACCATATATTTT
few,TRBJ2-3,-,TRBV18,CASSQDTQYF,TGTGCCAGCTCTCAAGATACGCAGTATTTT
many,TRBJ1-1,TRBD1,TRBV7-2,CASSLVSGQGAGTEAFF,TGTGCCAGCAGCTTAGTGTCAGGGCAGGGGGCGGGGACTGAAGCTTTCTTT
-,TRBJ2-1,-,TRBV3-1,CASSTQYNEQFF,TGTGCCAGCAGCACTCAGTACAATGAGCAGTTCTTC
-,TRBJ2-3,TRBD1,TRBV9,CASSSHRDRGTDTQYF,TGTGCCAGCAGCTCCCACCGGGACAGGGGCACAGATACGCAGTATTTT
few,TRBJ1-4,-,TRBV18,CASSPGGHHVGYEKLFF,TGTGCCAGCTCACCAGGGGGACACCACGTAGGATACGAAAAACTGTTTTTT
few,TRBJ2-7,-,TRBV15,CATSRFPRDTSYEQYF,TGTGCCACCAGCAGATTCCCTCGGGACACCTCCTACGAGCAGTACTTC
many,TRBJ1-1,-,TRBV5-1,CASSLGWGMNTEAFF,TGCGCCAGCAGCTTGGGGTGGGGGATGAACACTGAAGCTTTCTTT
-,TRBJ1-2,TRBD1,TRBV19,CASHTEGAQGYTF,TGTGCCAGTCACACGGAGGGGGCGCAAGGCTACACCTTC
many,TRBJ2-5,TRBD1,TRBV11-2,CASSLEGQTYQETQYF,TGTGCCAGCAGCTTAGAGGGACAGACGTACCAAGAGACCCAGTACTTC
-,TRBJ2-3,-,TRBV4-1,CASSQDRGVGDTQYF,TGCGCCAGCAGCCAAGATAGGGGGGTGGGAGATACGCAGTATTTT
-,TRBJ2-6,-,TRBV14,CASSQDSPIRAAGANVLTF,TGTGCCAGCAGCCAAGATTCCCCCATCCGGGCCGCTGGGGCCAACGTCCTGACTTTC
-,TRBJ2-5,-,TRBV7-6,CASSFFSRGPQETQYF,TGTGCCAGCAGCTTTTTCTCGCGGGGGCCCCAAGAGACCCAGTACTTC
few,TRBJ2-2,-,TRBV7-6,CASSFRVGEPGELFF,TGTGCCAGCAGCTTCCGGGTTGGGGAGCCCGGGGAGCTGTTTTTT
-,TRBJ1-6,-,TRBV5-4,CASSFGGSYNSPLHF,TGTGCCAGCAGCTTTGGGGGATCCTATAATTCACCCCTCCACTTT
-,TRBJ1-6,-,TRBV19,CASIAGRGSPLHF,TGTGCCAGTATTGCTGGGAGAGGATCACCCCTCCACTTT
once,TRBJ1-1,TRBD1,TRBV9,CASSVGTGYQNTEAFF,TGTGCCAGCAGCGTAGGGACAGGCTACCAGAACACTGAAGCTTTCTTT
-,TRBJ2-7,-,TRBV4-1,CASSQVPGETYEQYF,TGCGCCAGCAGCCAAGTTCCAGGGGAAACCTACGAGCAGTACTTC
many,TRBJ2-2,-,TRBV28,CASSRQSLSGELFF,TGTGCCAGCAGTAGACAGAGTCTCTCCGGGGAGCTGTTTTTT
many,TRBJ1-1,TRBD1,TRBV7-2,CASSRGTGSLRRTEAFF,TGTGCCAGCAGCCGGGGGACAGGGTCTCTTCGGAGGACTGAAGCTTTCTTT
few,TRBJ2-1,-,TRBV5-4,CASSPSDSPYNEQFF,TGTGCCAGCAGCCCCAGCGACAGTCCCTACAATGAGCAGTTCTTC
-,TRBJ1-1,TRBD1,TRBV27,CASSILDRGTEAFF,TGTGCCAGCAGTATCCTCGACAGGGGCACTGAAGCTTTCTTT
few,TRBJ2-3,-,TRBV7-2,CASSLGTTTSTDTQYF,TGTGCCAGCAGCTTGGGCACTACCACTAGCACAGATACGCAGTATTTT
few,TRBJ2-7,-,TRBV12-3/TRBV12-4,CASSTPYEQYF,TGTGCCAGCAGCACTCCCTACGAGCAGTACTTC
-,TRBJ2-5,TRBD2,TRBV7-8,CASSSERGAQETQYF,TGTGCCAGCAGCTCGGAGCGGGGGGCCCAAGAGACCCAGTACTTC
many,TRBJ2-5,TRBD1,TRBV7-2,CASSLATGGRGETQYF,TGTGCCAGCAGCTTAGCAACAGGGGGACGTGGAGAGACCCAGTACTTC
many,TRBJ2-3,TRBD2,TRBV20-1,CSATGLAEVESTDTQYF,TGCAGTGCTACGGGACTAGCGGAAGTGGAAAGCACAGATACGCAGTATTTT
-,TRBJ2-1,TRBD2,TRBV18,CASSPPAGGNEQFF,TGTGCCAGCTCACCACCAGCGGGGGGGAATGAGCAGTTCTTC
many,TRBJ2-1,-,TRBV7-2,CASSLDRRWRNEQFF,TGTGCCAGCAGCTTAGACAGACGCTGGAGGAATGAGCAGTTCTTC
few,TRBJ2-7,-,TRBV14,CASSQEWPQGLPGEPNEQYF,TGTGCCAGCAGCCAAGAGTGGCCCCAAGGGCTTCCGGGAGAACCTAACGAGCAGTACTTC
many,TRBJ2-3,-,TRBV20-1,CSAREMVTLSTDTQYF,TGCAGTGCTAGAGAGATGGTGACGTTGAGCACAGATACGCAGTATTTT
-,TRBJ1-6,-,TRBV27,CASSWTASSYNSPLHF,TGTGCCAGCAGCTGGACCGCGAGCTCCTATAATTCACCCCTCCACTTT
many,TRBJ2-7,TRBD2,TRBV7-6,CASSWTSGGEQYF,TGTGCCAGCAGCTGGACTAGCGGCGGCGAGCAGTACTTC
-,TRBJ2-3,-,TRBV28,CASTRPPAGVSTDTQYF,TGTGCCAGCACCCGACCGCCCGCAGGGGTGAGCACAGATACGCAGTATTTT
-,TRBJ2-1,TRBD2,TRBV7-6,CASSLAGGGGGEQFF,TGTGCCAGCAGCTTAGCGGGGGGCGGGGGGGGGGAGCAGTTCTTC
-,TRBJ2-7,TRBD1,TRBV5-4,CASSVFQGAYEQYF,TGTGCCAGCAGCGTGTTCCAGGGGGCCTACGAGCAGTACTTC
-,TRBJ2-3,-,TRBV9,CASSVGQGSDTQYF,TGTGCCAGCAGCGTAGGTCAGGGTTCAGATACGCAGTATTTT
many,TRBJ2-7,-,TRBV10-2,CASSDQGTSYEQYF,TGCGCCAGCAGTGATCAGGGGACTTCCTACGAGCAGTACTTC
few,TRBJ1-5,-,TRBV19,CASSIVDIWSSNQPQHF,TGTGCCAGTAGTATAGTCGACATCTGGAGTAGCAATCAGCCCCAGCATTTT
many,TRBJ2-1,-,TRBV7-8,CASSWSGTYNEQFF,TGTGCCAGCAGCTGGTCCGGTACCTACAATGAGCAGTTCTTC
-,TRBJ1-1,TRBD1,TRBV15,CATSREAGTGMNTEAFF,TGTGCCACCAGCAGAGAGGCAGGGACAGGCATGAACACTGAAGCTTTCTTT
few,TRBJ2-3,-,TRBV11-2,CASSPTEDTQYF,TGTGCCAGCAGCCCCACTGAAGATACGCAGTATTTT
few,TRBJ1-3,-,TRBV10-3,CATQGFGNTIYF,TGTGCTACACAGGGTTTTGGAAACACCATATATTTT
once,TRBJ2-5,-,TRBV12-3/TRBV12-4,CASSLLQGLGETQYF,TGTGCCAGCAGCCTCCTCCAGGGGTTGGGAGAGACCCAGTACTTC
few,TRBJ2-1,-,TRBV24-1,CATSDTTGFGQFF,TGTGCCACCAGTGATACCACAGGGTTCGGGCAGTTCTTC
many,TRBJ1-1,TRBD1,TRBV7-9,CASRAGGASTEAFF,TGTGCCAGCAGGGCAGGGGGCGCGTCTACTGAAGCTTTCTTT